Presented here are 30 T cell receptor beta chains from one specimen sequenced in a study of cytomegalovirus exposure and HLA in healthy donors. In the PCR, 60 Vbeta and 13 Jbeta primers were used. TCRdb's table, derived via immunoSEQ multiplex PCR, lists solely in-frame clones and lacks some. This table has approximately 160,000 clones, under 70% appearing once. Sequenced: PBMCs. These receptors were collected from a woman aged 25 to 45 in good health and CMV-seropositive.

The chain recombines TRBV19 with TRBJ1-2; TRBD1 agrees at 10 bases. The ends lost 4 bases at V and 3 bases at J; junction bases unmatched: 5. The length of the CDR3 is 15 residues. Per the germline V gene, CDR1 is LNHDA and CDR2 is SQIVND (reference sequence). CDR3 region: CASSTRDRGDYGYTF. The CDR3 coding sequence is TGTGCCAGTAGTACTAGGGACAGGGGAGACTATGGCTACACCTTC.

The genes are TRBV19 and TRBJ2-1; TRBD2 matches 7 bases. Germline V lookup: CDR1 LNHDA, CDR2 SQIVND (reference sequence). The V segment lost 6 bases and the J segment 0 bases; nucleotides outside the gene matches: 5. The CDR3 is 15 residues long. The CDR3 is CASRHGGSSYNEQFF. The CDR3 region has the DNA TGTGCCAGTAGGCACGGGGGGAGCTCCTACAATGAGCAGTTCTTC.

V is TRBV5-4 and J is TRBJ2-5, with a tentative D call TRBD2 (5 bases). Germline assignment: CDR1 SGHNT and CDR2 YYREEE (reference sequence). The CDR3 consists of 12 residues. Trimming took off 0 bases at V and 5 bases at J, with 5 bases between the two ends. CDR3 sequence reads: CASSLGEETQYF. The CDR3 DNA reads TGTGCCAGCAGCTTGGGGGAGGAGACCCAGTACTTC.

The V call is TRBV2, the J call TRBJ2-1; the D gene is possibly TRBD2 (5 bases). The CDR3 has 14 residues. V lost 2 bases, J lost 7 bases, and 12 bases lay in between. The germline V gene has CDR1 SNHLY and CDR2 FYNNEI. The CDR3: CASSEPRTGNEQFF. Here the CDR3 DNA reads TGTGCCAGCAGTGAACCAAGGACGGGGAATGAGCAGTTCTTC.

The CDR3 spells CSGATRSSTGELFF. CDR3 in DNA: TGCAGCGGTGCGACCAGGTCGTCCACCGGGGAGCTGTTTTTT. The chain carries TRBV29-1 and TRBJ2-2; no reliable D call. Trimming took off 7 bases at V and 4 bases at J, with 16 bases between the two ends. The CDR3 extends over 14 amino acids. Per germline, CDR1 SQVTM and CDR2 ANQGSEA.

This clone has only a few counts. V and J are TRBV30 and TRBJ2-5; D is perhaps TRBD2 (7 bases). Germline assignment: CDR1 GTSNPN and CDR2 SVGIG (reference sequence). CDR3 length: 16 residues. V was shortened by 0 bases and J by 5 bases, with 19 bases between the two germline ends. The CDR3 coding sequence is TGTGCCTGGAGTGTAGATCCGGGGGGCCACGGTGAGACCCAGTACTTC. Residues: CAWSVDPGGHGETQYF.

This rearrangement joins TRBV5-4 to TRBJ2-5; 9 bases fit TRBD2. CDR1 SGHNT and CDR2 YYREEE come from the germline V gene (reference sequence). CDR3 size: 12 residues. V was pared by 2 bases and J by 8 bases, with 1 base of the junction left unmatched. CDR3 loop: CASSFGTSTQYF. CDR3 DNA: TGTGCCAGCAGCTTTGGGACTAGCACCCAGTACTTC. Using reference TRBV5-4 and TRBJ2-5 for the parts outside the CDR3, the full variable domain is ETGVTQSPTHLIKTRGQQVTLRCSSQSGHNTVSWYQQALGQGPQFIFQYYREEENGRGNFPPRFSGLQFPNYSSELNVNALELDDSALYLCASSFGTSTQYFGPGTRLLVL.

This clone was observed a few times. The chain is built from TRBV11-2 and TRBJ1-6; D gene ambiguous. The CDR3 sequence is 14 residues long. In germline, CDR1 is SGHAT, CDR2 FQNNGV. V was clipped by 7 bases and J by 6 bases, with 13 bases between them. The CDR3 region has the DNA TGTGCCAGCACCATCCAAGAGGGTAATTCACCCCTCCACTTT. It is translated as CASTIQEGNSPLHF.

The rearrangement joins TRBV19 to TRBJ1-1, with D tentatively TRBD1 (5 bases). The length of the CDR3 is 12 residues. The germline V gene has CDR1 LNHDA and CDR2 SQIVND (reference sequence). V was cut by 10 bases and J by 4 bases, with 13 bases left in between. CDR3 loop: CATTTGGTEAFF. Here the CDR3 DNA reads TGTGCCACTACCACCGGGGGCACTGAAGCTTTCTTT.

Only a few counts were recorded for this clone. This CDR3 reads CASSTPTSKEEQYF. As DNA, the CDR3 is TGTGCCAGCAGTACACCGACTAGTAAGGAAGAGCAGTACTTC. V is TRBV6-7 and J is TRBJ2-5; D possibly corresponds to TRBD2 (6 bases). TRBV6-7 falls under the ORF class, with uncertain function. Trimming removed 5 bases from V and 11 bases from J, with 21 bases in between. There are 14 residues in the CDR3.

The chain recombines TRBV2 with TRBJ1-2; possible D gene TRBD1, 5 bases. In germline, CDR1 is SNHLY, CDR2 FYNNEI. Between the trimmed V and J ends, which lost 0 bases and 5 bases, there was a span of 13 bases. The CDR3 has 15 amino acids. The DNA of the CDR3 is TGTGCCAGCAGTGAAGCGACAGCGATAAGTTATGGCTACACCTTC. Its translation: CASSEATAISYGYTF.

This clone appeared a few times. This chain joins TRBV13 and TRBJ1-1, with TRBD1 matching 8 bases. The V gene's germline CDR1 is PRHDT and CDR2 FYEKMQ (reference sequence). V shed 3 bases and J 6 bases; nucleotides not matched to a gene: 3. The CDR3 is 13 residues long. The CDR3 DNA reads TGTGCCAGCAGCTTGGACAGGGCGGCTGAAGCTTTCTTT. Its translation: CASSLDRAAEAFF.

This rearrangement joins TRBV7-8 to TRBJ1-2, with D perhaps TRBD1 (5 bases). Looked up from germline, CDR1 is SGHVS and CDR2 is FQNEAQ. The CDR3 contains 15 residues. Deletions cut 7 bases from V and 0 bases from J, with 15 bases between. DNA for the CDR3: TGTGCCAGCACTCGGCGGGGACTAGCTAACTATGGCTACACCTTC. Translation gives CASTRRGLANYGYTF.

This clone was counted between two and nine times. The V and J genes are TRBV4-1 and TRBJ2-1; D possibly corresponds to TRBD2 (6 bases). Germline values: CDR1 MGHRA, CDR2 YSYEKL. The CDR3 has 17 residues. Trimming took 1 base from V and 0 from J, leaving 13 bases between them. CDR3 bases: TGCGCCAGCAGCCAAGTGGATATGGGACTCTCCTACAATGAGCAGTTCTTC. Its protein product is CASSQVDMGLSYNEQFF.

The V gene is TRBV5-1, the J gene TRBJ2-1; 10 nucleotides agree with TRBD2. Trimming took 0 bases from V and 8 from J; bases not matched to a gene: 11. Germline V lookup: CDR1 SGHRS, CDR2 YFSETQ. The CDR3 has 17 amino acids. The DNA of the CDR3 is TGCGCCAGCAGCTTGGCTCCCCTAGCGGGGGCCCCTTATGAGCAGTTCTTC. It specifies CASSLAPLAGAPYEQFF.

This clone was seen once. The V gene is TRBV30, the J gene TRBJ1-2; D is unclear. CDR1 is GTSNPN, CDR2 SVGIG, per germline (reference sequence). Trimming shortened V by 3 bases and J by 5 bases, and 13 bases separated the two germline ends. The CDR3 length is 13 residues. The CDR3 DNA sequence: TGTGCCTGGAGGGAGGACGGGAGATATGGCTACACCTTC. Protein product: CAWREDGRYGYTF.

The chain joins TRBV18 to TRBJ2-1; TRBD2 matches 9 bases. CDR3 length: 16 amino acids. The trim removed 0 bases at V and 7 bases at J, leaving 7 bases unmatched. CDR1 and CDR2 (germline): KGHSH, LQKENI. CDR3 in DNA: TGTGCCAGCTCACCACCTGGCGGGGGGGCTAGGAATGAGCAGTTCTTC. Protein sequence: CASSPPGGGARNEQFF. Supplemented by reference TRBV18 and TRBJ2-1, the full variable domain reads NAGVMQNPRHLVRRRGQEARLRCSPMKGHSHVYWYRQLPEEGLKFMVYLQKENIIDESGMPKERFSAEFPKEGPSILRIQQVVRGDSAAYFCASSPPGGGARNEQFFGPGTRLTVL.

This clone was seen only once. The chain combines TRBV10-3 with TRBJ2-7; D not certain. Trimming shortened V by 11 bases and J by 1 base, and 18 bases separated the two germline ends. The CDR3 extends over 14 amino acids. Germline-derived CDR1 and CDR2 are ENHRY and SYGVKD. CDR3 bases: TGTGCCTGGAGTTTGAAGAGAAAATCCTACGAGCAGTACTTC. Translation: CAWSLKRKSYEQYF.

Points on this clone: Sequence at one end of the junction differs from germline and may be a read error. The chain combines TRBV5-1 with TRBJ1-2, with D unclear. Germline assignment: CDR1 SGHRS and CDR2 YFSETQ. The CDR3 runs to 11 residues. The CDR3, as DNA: TGCGCCAGCAGCTTGGACGGCGGCTACCCCTTC. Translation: CASSLDGGYPF.

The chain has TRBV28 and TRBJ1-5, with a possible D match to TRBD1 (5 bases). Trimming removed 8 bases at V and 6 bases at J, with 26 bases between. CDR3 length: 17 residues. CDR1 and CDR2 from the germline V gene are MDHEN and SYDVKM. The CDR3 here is CASSYQPTRPQGQPQHF. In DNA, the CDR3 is TGTGCCAGCTCCTACCAACCTACACGTCCTCAGGGTCAGCCCCAGCATTTT.

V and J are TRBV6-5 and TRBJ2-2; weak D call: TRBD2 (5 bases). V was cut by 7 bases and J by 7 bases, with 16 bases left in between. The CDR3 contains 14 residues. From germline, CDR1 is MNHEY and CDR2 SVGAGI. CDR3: CASTQGSFGGELFF. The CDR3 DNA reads TGTGCCAGCACCCAAGGGAGTTTTGGCGGGGAGCTGTTTTTT.

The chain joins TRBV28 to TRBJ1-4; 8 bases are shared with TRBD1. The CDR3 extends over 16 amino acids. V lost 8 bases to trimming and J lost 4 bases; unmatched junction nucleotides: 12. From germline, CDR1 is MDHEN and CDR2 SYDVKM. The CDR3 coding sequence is TGTGCCAGCTGGACAGGGAGGTTAAACCTTAATGAAAAACTGTTTTTT. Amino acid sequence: CASWTGRLNLNEKLFF.

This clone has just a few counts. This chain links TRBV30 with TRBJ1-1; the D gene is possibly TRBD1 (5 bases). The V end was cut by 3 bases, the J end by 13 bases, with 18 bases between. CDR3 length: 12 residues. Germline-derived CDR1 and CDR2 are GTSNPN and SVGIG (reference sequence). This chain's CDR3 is CAWRQAHVIVFF. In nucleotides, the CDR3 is TGTGCCTGGAGACAGGCCCATGTAATAGTTTTCTTT.

The CDR3 sequence is CASSHQNREGRTEAFF. As DNA, the CDR3 is TGTGCCAGCAGCCACCAAAACAGGGAGGGAAGGACTGAAGCTTTCTTT. This rearrangement joins TRBV4-2 to TRBJ1-1; a weak D match, TRBD1 (6 bases). Trimming removed 3 bases at V and 5 bases at J, with 19 bases between. This CDR3 has 16 residues. Germline-derived CDR1 and CDR2 are LGHNA and YNFKEQ.

Here the CDR3 reads CASSFGPGQNTEAFF. CDR3 DNA: TGTGCCAGCAGCTTCGGTCCAGGGCAGAACACTGAAGCTTTCTTT. The chain employs TRBV5-5 and TRBJ1-1; a possible D gene is TRBD1 (5 bases). The CDR3 runs 15 residues. CDR1 and CDR2 from the germline V gene are SGHKS and YYEKEE (reference sequence). With 2 bases removed from V and 1 base from J, the gap between germline ends came to 12 bases. The full variable domain, rest sourced from reference TRBV5-5 and TRBJ1-1, is DAGVTQSPTHLIKTRGQQVTLRCSPISGHKSVSWYQQVLGQGPQFIFQYYEKEERGRGNFPDRFSARQFPNYSSELNVNALLLGDSALYLCASSFGPGQNTEAFFGQGTRLTVV.

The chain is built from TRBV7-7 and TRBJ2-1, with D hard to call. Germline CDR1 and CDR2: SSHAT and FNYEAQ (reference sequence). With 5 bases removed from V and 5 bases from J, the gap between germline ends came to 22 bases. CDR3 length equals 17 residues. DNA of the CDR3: TGTGCCAGCAGCCCCCGGTCTAATAGGAGAGAGAACAATGAGCAGTTCTTC. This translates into CASSPRSNRRENNEQFF.

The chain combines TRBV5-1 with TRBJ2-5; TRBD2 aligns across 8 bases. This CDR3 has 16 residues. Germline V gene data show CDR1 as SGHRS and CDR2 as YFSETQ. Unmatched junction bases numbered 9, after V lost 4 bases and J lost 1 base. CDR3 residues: CASSDGLTSGQETQYF. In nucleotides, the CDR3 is TGCGCCAGCAGCGATGGATTAACTAGCGGCCAAGAGACCCAGTACTTC.

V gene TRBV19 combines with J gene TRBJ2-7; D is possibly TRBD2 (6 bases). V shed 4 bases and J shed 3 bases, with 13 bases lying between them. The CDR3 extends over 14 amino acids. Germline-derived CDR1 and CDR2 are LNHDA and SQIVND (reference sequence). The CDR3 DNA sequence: TGTGCCAGTAGTAGGTACTACGGGGGCTACGAGCAGTACTTC. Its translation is CASSRYYGGYEQYF. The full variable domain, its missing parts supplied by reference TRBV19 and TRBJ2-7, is DGGITQSPKYLFRKEGQNVTLSCEQNLNHDAMYWYRQDPGQGLRLIYYSQIVNDFQKGDIAEGYSVSREKKESFPLTVTSAQKNPTAFYLCASSRYYGGYEQYFGPGTRLTVT.

The CDR3 nucleotides read TGTGCCAGCAGCCAAGCGGGGGACAGGGGAGTCGACGAGCAGTACTTC. Translating gives CASSQAGDRGVDEQYF. The chain employs TRBV4-2 and TRBJ2-7, with TRBD1 matching 10 bases. CDR3 length: 16 residues. Germline loops: CDR1 LGHNA, CDR2 YNFKEQ. The ends lost 1 base at V and 5 bases at J; junction bases unmatched: 8.

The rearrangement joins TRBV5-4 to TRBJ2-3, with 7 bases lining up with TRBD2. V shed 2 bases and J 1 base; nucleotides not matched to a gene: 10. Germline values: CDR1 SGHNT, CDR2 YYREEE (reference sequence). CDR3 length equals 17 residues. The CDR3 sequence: CASSLAPGGGRTDTQYF. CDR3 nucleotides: TGTGCCAGCAGCTTAGCCCCCGGCGGGGGTCGCACAGATACGCAGTATTTT.